The 12 T cell receptor beta chains listed next were all sequenced from one sample in a study of graft-versus-host responses after intestinal transplantation. Libraries were prepared by immunoSEQ multiplex PCR; TCRdb keeps only in-frame clonotypes and omits some of them. Found here are some 39,000 clones, nearly 90% of them singletons; the top ten hold 7.1%. The material sequenced was PBMCs, taken 267 days after transplant. The receptors were sampled from a human patient who received an intestinal transplant, so some T cells may come from the graft donor.

The chain has TRBV27 and TRBJ2-1; TRBD2 matches 10 bases. This CDR3 has 14 amino acids. The germline V gene has CDR1 MNHEY and CDR2 SMNVEV (reference sequence). V shed 7 bases, J shed 8 bases, and the junction held 8 bases outside the gene matches. This chain's CDR3 is CASNERGGRDEQFF. The CDR3 DNA is TGTGCCAGCAACGAGCGGGGGGGCCGCGATGAGCAGTTCTTC.

The chain uses TRBV4-1 and TRBJ2-7; 8 nucleotides align to TRBD2. Trimming at V came to 4 bases and at J to 3 bases, leaving 8 bases not matched to a gene. Germline V gives CDR1 MGHRA, CDR2 YSYEKL. The CDR3 sequence is 15 residues long. In DNA form, the CDR3 reads TGCGCCAGCAGCCCCCTGGTGCGGGGGGACTACGAGCAGTACTTC. It encodes CASSPLVRGDYEQYF.

The J gene is TRBJ2-1, the V gene TRBV6-1; D gene unclear. Trimming removed 7 bases from V and 5 bases from J, with 9 bases in between. Germline CDR1 MNHNS, CDR2 SASEGT. The CDR3 runs 12 residues. In nucleotides, the CDR3 is TGTGCCAGCACGTTTTGGGACAATGAGCAGTTCTTC. Its translation: CASTFWDNEQFF.

The J gene is TRBJ1-1, the V gene TRBV6-1; D not certain. The CDR3 is 16 amino acids. In germline, CDR1 is MNHNS, CDR2 SASEGT. V dropped 2 bases and J dropped 3 bases, with 16 bases sitting between them. Written as DNA, the CDR3 is TGTGCCAGCAGTGAACTTAATAGCGTGGTGTACACTGAAGCTTTCTTT. Its protein is CASSELNSVVYTEAFF.

As DNA, the CDR3 is TGCGCCAGCAGCAGATTCGGACAGGGTAAAGAGACCCAGTACTTC. Encoded protein: CASSRFGQGKETQYF. The genes are TRBV5-1 and TRBJ2-5; 8 nucleotides align to TRBD1. CDR1 is SGHRS and CDR2 is YFSETQ in the germline V gene. The CDR3 runs to 15 residues. V was pared by 4 bases and J by 3 bases, with 8 bases of the junction left unmatched.

The chain joins TRBV7-9 to TRBJ1-1; TRBD1 is a possible D gene (6 bases). V lost 5 bases to trimming and J lost 3 bases, with 22 bases between them. CDR1 is SEHNR, CDR2 FQNEAQ, per germline (reference sequence). The CDR3 length is 17 residues. In nucleotides, the CDR3 is TGTGCCAGCAGCCCAAGGGGGAGGACAGACTCAGACACTGAAGCTTTCTTT. Protein: CASSPRGRTDSDTEAFF. Looking up the rest from reference TRBV7-9 and TRBJ1-1 gives the full variable domain: DTGVSQNPRHKITKRGQNVTFRCDPISEHNRLYWYRQTLGQGPEFLTYFQNEAQLEKSRLLSDRFSAERPKGSFSTLEIQRTEQGDSAMYLCASSPRGRTDSDTEAFFGQGTRLTVV.

The chain carries TRBV25-1 and TRBJ1-2, with D perhaps TRBD1 (5 bases). This CDR3 spans 12 amino acids. V was clipped by 11 bases and J by 4 bases, with 14 bases between them. The germline gives CDR1 MGHDK, CDR2 SYGVNS. The CDR3 coding sequence is TGTGCCGGGACCCTTTGCCCCTATGGCTACACCTTC. It is translated as CAGTLCPYGYTF.

Written as DNA, the CDR3 is TGTGTCAGAAGCTTAGCCTACAGGGGGATCTACAATGAGCAGTTCTTC. It encodes CVRSLAYRGIYNEQFF. The chain links TRBV7-5 to TRBJ2-1; TRBD1, the table's D call, lacks a check against the DNA. TRBV7-5 corresponds to a pseudogene. The CDR3 length is 16 residues.

This chain connects TRBV27 to TRBJ2-5, with 7 bases matching TRBD2. The CDR3 runs to 14 residues. Germline V CDR1 and CDR2: MNHEY, SMNVEV (reference sequence). Germline trimming cut 2 bases from V and 11 bases from J; bases unmatched to any gene: 11. The CDR3 protein is CASSLLADLTKQYF. The CDR3 DNA is TGTGCCAGCAGTTTACTAGCGGACCTTACGAAGCAGTACTTC.

This chain uses TRBV2 with TRBJ2-7; D is ambiguous. CDR1 is SNHLY and CDR2 is FYNNEI in the germline V gene. The CDR3 has 14 amino acids. Trimming left V 3 bases short and J 3 bases short, with 12 bases between. The CDR3 DNA follows: TGTGCCAGCAGTGACGAACGCTTCTTCTACGAGCAGTACTTC. Residues: CASSDERFFYEQYF.

This clone was observed a handful of times. This chain links TRBV6-6 with TRBJ2-1, with 8 bases identical to TRBD1. V lost 5 bases to trimming and J lost 8 bases; unmatched junction nucleotides: 2. Germline V lookup: CDR1 MNHNY, CDR2 SVGAGI (reference sequence). CDR3 size: 12 residues. CDR3 nucleotides: TGTGCCAGCAGTGCACAGGGGGATGAGCAGTTCTTC. Its protein is CASSAQGDEQFF.

Here the CDR3 reads CATAQYSNQPQHF. In DNA form, the CDR3 reads TGTGCCACCGCGCAGTATAGCAATCAGCCCCAGCATTTT. J is TRBJ1-5 and V is TRBV6-6; D not certain. CDR1 is MNHNY, CDR2 SVGAGI, per germline (reference sequence). The CDR3 spans 13 residues. V lost 10 bases and J 0 bases, leaving 10 bases between the germline ends.